This T cell receptor beta chain stems from a study of T cells in Graves' hyperthyroidism and ophthalmopathy. Authors of the study amplified TCR beta CDR3 regions from RNA transcripts. An initial round of RT-PCR targeting the TCR CDR3 relied on the HTBI primer set. Using its own MiXCR run on the multiplex PCR reads, TCRdb lists one record per CDR3 protein. The table has about 300,000 distinct CDR3 sequences, roughly 20% seen once. Researchers barred patients who had uncontrolled infection, other autoimmune disease, pregnancy or lactation. Germline V lookup: CDR1 LNHNV, CDR2 YYDKDF (reference sequence). With V trimmed by 5 bases and J by 5 bases, 6 bases remained unmatched. The CDR3 contains 15 residues.

The receptor comes from a man aged 50 or older with Graves' ophthalmopathy. The chain uses TRBV15 and TRBJ2-1, with 10 bases identical to TRBD1. Sequences were obtained from blood. CDR3 DNA: TGTGCCACCAGCTCCCGACAGGGGGCCAACAATGAGCAGTTCTTC. It is translated as CATSSRQGANNEQFF. Supplemented by reference TRBV15 and TRBJ2-1, the full variable domain reads DAMVIQNPRYQVTQFGKPVTLSCSQTLNHNVMYWYQQKSSQAPKLLFHYYDKDFNNEADTPDNFQSRRPNTSFCFLDIRSPGLGDTAMYLCATSSRQGANNEQFFGPGTRLTVL.